These 25 T cell receptor beta chains were sequenced from one sample in a study of shared clonotypes between healthy human individuals. TCRdb's copy holds only in-frame clones and misses some; the assay was immunoSEQ multiplex PCR. The profile covers about 2.3 million clones, with approximately 95% appearing a single time and around 0.4% taken by the ten largest. Sequencing used naive CD4+ T cells from PBMCs. Described subset: CD45RA+ positively selected. The receptor source for this set is a man aged 18 to 29 in good health. Some clones in this sample may be carry-over from other donors' samples.

Concerning this clone itself: This sample includes further DNA sequences coding for the same CDR3. The rearrangement links TRBV5-1 to TRBJ2-5; unclear D gene. The V and J ends lost 1 base and 5 bases respectively, with 6 bases between them. The CDR3 length is 12 residues. Germline CDR1 reads SGHRS; CDR2 reads YFSETQ. CDR3 region: CASSLRLETQYF. The CDR3 region has the DNA TGCGCCAGCAGCTTGAGGTTGGAGACCCAGTACTTC.

The rearrangement uses TRBV23-1 and TRBJ2-3, with a weak D call TRBD1 (7 bases). TRBV23-1 is classed as an ORF, of uncertain function. V was cut by 5 bases and J by 5 bases, with 20 bases left in between. CDR3 length equals 16 residues. CDR3 sequence reads: CASSARLRGRGDTQYF. The CDR3 nucleotides read TGCGCCAGCAGTGCAAGACTGAGGGGGCGGGGAGATACGCAGTATTTT.

In its sample, this clone was seen a few times. The chain carries TRBV5-4 and TRBJ2-2; 11 bases fit TRBD1. CDR1 is SGHNT, CDR2 YYREEE, per germline (reference sequence). Trimming cost V 4 bases and J 6 bases; bases outside gene matches: 11. The CDR3 consists of 17 residues. Here the CDR3 DNA reads TGTGCCAGCAGCCCCTGGACAGGGGGCGGTCGGGCCGGGGAGCTGTTTTTT. Translation: CASSPWTGGGRAGELFF. Using reference TRBV5-4 and TRBJ2-2 for the parts outside the CDR3, the full variable domain is ETGVTQSPTHLIKTRGQQVTLRCSSQSGHNTVSWYQQALGQGPQFIFQYYREEENGRGNFPPRFSGLQFPNYSSELNVNALELDDSALYLCASSPWTGGGRAGELFFGEGSRLTVL.

About this clone: Other nucleotide sequences from this sample produce the same CDR3. The chain carries TRBV19 and TRBJ1-5, with D perhaps matching TRBD1 (6 bases). With 5 bases removed from V and 2 bases from J, the gap between germline ends came to 10 bases. CDR1 and CDR2 from the germline V gene are LNHDA and SQIVND (reference sequence). The CDR3 totals 14 residues. DNA for the CDR3: TGTGCCAGTAGTTCCAGACAGGGCAATCAGCCCCAGCATTTT. Translating gives CASSSRQGNQPQHF.

The V gene is TRBV5-1, the J gene TRBJ2-3, with D uncertain. In germline, CDR1 is SGHRS, CDR2 YFSETQ. Trimming stripped 0 bases from V and 4 bases from J, with 9 bases between. CDR3 length: 14 amino acids. The CDR3 DNA is TGCGCCAGCAGCTTGGTTAGTGGGTCAGATACGCAGTATTTT. Its protein is CASSLVSGSDTQYF.

The V gene is TRBV28, the J gene TRBJ1-2; D remains ambiguous. Per the germline V gene, CDR1 is MDHEN and CDR2 is SYDVKM. This CDR3 comprises 13 residues. Trimming pared 7 bases from V and 4 bases from J, leaving 13 bases between. CDR3 amino acids: CASIDRRSYGYTF. DNA of the CDR3: TGTGCCAGCATTGATCGGCGTAGCTATGGCTACACCTTC.

The chain is built from TRBV10-1 and TRBJ2-7, with TRBD1 matching 8 bases. From germline, CDR1 is WNHNN and CDR2 SYGVQD (reference sequence). The CDR3 consists of 16 residues. J was trimmed by 4 bases and V by 6 bases; bases with no gene match: 14. The DNA for the CDR3 is TGCGCCAGCAGCGGACCCAGGGGGCAAATGGCGTACGAGCAGTACTTC. It yields the protein CASSGPRGQMAYEQYF.

This rearrangement joins TRBV9 to TRBJ2-2; no firm D call. This CDR3 spans 15 amino acids. CDR1 and CDR2 from the germline V gene are SGDLS and YYNGEE. Trimming shortened V by 4 bases and J by 7 bases, and 17 bases separated the two germline ends. For the CDR3, the DNA is TGTGCCAGCAGCCTAAACCCCCGTCCGGTCGGGGAGCTGTTTTTT. It is translated as CASSLNPRPVGELFF.

This clone was seen once. Other nucleotide sequences from this sample produce the same CDR3. V gene TRBV7-2 combines with J gene TRBJ2-1; 10 bases fit TRBD2. CDR3 size: 15 residues. V dropped 5 bases and J dropped 6; count of bases not matched to a gene: 7. Looked up from germline, CDR1 is SGHTA and CDR2 is FQGNSA. CDR3: CASSPPGLATNEQFF. The CDR3 coding sequence is TGTGCCAGCAGCCCCCCGGGACTAGCGACCAATGAGCAGTTCTTC.

V and J are TRBV14 and TRBJ2-1, with a weak D call TRBD2 (5 bases). Trimming pared 4 bases from V and 3 bases from J, leaving 13 bases between. Per germline, CDR1 SGHDN and CDR2 FVKESK. The CDR3 runs 15 residues. The CDR3: CASSPLGANYNEQFF. In nucleotides, the CDR3 is TGTGCCAGCAGCCCCCTGGGAGCCAACTACAATGAGCAGTTCTTC.

The rearrangement joins TRBV4-2 to TRBJ2-2, with TRBD2 matching over 13 bases. CDR1 and CDR2 (germline): LGHNA, YNFKEQ. This CDR3 has 17 amino acids. V lost 4 bases, J lost 7 bases, and 9 bases stayed unmatched. CDR3 in amino acids: CASSREGLAGAGGELFF. DNA of the CDR3: TGTGCCAGCAGCCGGGAAGGACTAGCGGGAGCGGGCGGGGAGCTGTTTTTT.

The rearrangement uses TRBV10-3 and TRBJ2-7, with TRBD1 identical over 10 bases. Germline CDR1 reads ENHRY; CDR2 reads SYGVKD. The V segment lost 6 bases and the J segment 2 bases; nucleotides outside the gene matches: 13. The CDR3 consists of 17 residues. In DNA form, the CDR3 reads TGTGCCATCAGGGGACCGGGGGACAGGGGCCTAACCTACGAGCAGTACTTC. Its translation: CAIRGPGDRGLTYEQYF.

The rearrangement links TRBV7-9 to TRBJ2-5, with TRBD1 matching 7 bases. The V gene end was trimmed by 3 bases and the J gene end by 3 bases; junction bases not matched to a gene: 10. The CDR3 covers 16 residues. Per germline, CDR1 SEHNR and CDR2 FQNEAQ (reference sequence). The CDR3 coding sequence is TGTGCCAGCAGCTTCTCCCCGACAGGGAGCAAAGAGACCCAGTACTTC. It yields the protein CASSFSPTGSKETQYF.

The chain's CDR3 is CASSTPGQGFGYTF. The CDR3 bases are TGTGCCAGCAGCACCCCGGGACAGGGATTTGGCTACACCTTC. V gene TRBV6-6 combines with J gene TRBJ1-2; TRBD1 aligns across 9 bases. Unmatched junction bases numbered 9, after V lost 6 bases and J lost 7 bases. CDR1 and CDR2 (germline): MNHNY, SVGAGI (reference sequence). The CDR3 runs 14 residues.

The chain has TRBV9 and TRBJ2-1; 7 bases line up with TRBD2. This CDR3 has 15 residues. V gave up 4 bases and J gave up 7 bases; unmatched junction bases: 11. Germline-derived CDR1 and CDR2 are SGDLS and YYNGEE. The CDR3 reads CASSLGAGSVNEQFF. The CDR3 DNA sequence: TGTGCCAGCAGCCTAGGAGCGGGAAGCGTTAATGAGCAGTTCTTC.

The V gene is TRBV15, the J gene TRBJ2-5; 10 bases are a match to TRBD1. The CDR3 is 15 residues long. The ends lost 4 bases at V and 2 bases at J; junction bases unmatched: 4. The germline V gene encodes CDR1 LNHNV and CDR2 YYDKDF (reference sequence). The CDR3 region has the DNA TGTGCCACCAGCAAACCGGGACAGGGGCAAGAGACCCAGTACTTC. This translates into CATSKPGQGQETQYF.

This clone came up once. The V gene is TRBV5-5, the J gene TRBJ2-5; D gene ambiguous. Germline V gene data show CDR1 as SGHKS and CDR2 as YYEKEE (reference sequence). Trimming left V 0 bases short and J 5 bases short, with 14 bases between. CDR3 size: 15 residues. The CDR3 loop is CASSLAWASGETQYF. The CDR3 DNA sequence: TGTGCCAGCAGCTTGGCCTGGGCTAGTGGGGAGACCCAGTACTTC.

This chain links TRBV30 with TRBJ1-2; weak D call: TRBD1 (6 bases). CDR3 size: 13 residues. Germline CDR1 and CDR2: GTSNPN and SVGIG (reference sequence). Trimming pared 2 bases from V and 8 bases from J, leaving 15 bases between. CDR3 sequence (DNA): TGTGCCTGGAGTTTCCCGGGGGCGAGCGGCTACACCTTC. This translates into CAWSFPGASGYTF.

The chain employs TRBV10-3 and TRBJ2-5, with 7 nucleotides matching TRBD1. Germline V gene sequence: CDR1 ENHRY, CDR2 SYGVKD. Trimming at V came to 2 bases and at J to 5 bases, leaving 11 bases not matched to a gene. This CDR3 is 16 amino acids long. In nucleotides, the CDR3 is TGTGCCATCAGTGAGAGGGGACAGTCCCCGTGGGAGACCCAGTACTTC. It specifies CAISERGQSPWETQYF.

The chain has TRBV5-1 and TRBJ1-1; 7 bases align to TRBD1. With 2 bases clipped from V and 3 bases from J, the junction kept 7 bases outside the gene matches. The CDR3 extends over 15 amino acids. CDR1 and CDR2 (germline): SGHRS, YFSETQ. DNA for the CDR3: TGCGCCAGCAGCTTTAACACAGGGGCTGACACTGAAGCTTTCTTT. Its protein is CASSFNTGADTEAFF.

V usage is TRBV5-1 and J usage is TRBJ2-2, with D possibly matching TRBD2 (5 bases). This CDR3 contains 16 residues. Trimming shortened V by 6 bases and J by 4 bases, and 19 bases separated the two germline ends. Looked up from germline, CDR1 is SGHRS and CDR2 is YFSETQ. The CDR3 DNA follows: TGCGCCAGCATTGAAGGAACCGGACGGGGCACCGGGGAGCTGTTTTTT. Residues: CASIEGTGRGTGELFF. Combining the CDR3 with reference TRBV5-1 and TRBJ2-2 gives the whole variable domain KAGVTQTPRYLIKTRGQQVTLSCSPISGHRSVSWYQQTPGQGLQFLFEYFSETQRNKGNFPGRFSGRQFSNSRSEMNVSTLELGDSALYLCASIEGTGRGTGELFFGEGSRLTVL.

Concerning this clone: This specimen includes other DNA sequences encoding the same CDR3. The chain combines TRBV7-3 with TRBJ2-1; D not certain. The germline V gene has CDR1 SGHTA and CDR2 FQGTGA. This CDR3 has 12 amino acids. V was trimmed by 2 bases and J by 8 bases, leaving 7 bases between them. The CDR3 loop is CASSLLGDEQFF. Here the CDR3 DNA reads TGTGCCAGCAGCTTACTTGGGGATGAGCAGTTCTTC.

V is TRBV10-1 and J is TRBJ2-1, with D possibly TRBD2 on 5 matching bases. The germline V gene encodes CDR1 WNHNN and CDR2 SYGVQD (reference sequence). This CDR3 spans 14 amino acids. V was pared by 10 bases and J by 4 bases, with 17 bases between. The CDR3 nucleotides read TGCGCCAAGGCTCGAGGGCTGACGTACAATGAGCAGTTCTTC. Protein: CAKARGLTYNEQFF.

Comment on this clone: This CDR3 is also generated by other DNA sequences in the sample. The V and J genes are TRBV12-5 and TRBJ2-5; TRBD1 agrees at 8 bases. CDR3 length equals 13 residues. In germline, CDR1 is LGHNT, CDR2 FRNRAP. Trimming cost V 6 bases and J 4 bases; bases outside gene matches: 4. CDR3 in amino acids: CASGPGQGETQYF. In DNA form, the CDR3 reads TGTGCTAGTGGCCCCGGACAGGGAGAGACCCAGTACTTC. The variable domain in full, completed from reference TRBV12-5 and TRBJ2-5, reads DARVTQTPRHKVTEMGQEVTMRCQPILGHNTVFWYRQTMMQGLELLAYFRNRAPLDDSGMPKDRFSAEMPDATLATLKIQPSEPRDSAVYFCASGPGQGETQYFGPGTRLLVL.

The chain has TRBV28 and TRBJ2-7, with 9 bases matching TRBD2. CDR3 length equals 16 residues. Trimming removed 0 bases from V and 4 bases from J; junction bases left unmatched: 7. Germline V gene sequence: CDR1 MDHEN, CDR2 SYDVKM. The CDR3 sequence is CASSLWAASGTYEQYF. The CDR3 DNA follows: TGTGCCAGCAGTTTATGGGCGGCTAGCGGGACATACGAGCAGTACTTC. The entire variable domain, with the rest obtained from reference TRBV28 and TRBJ2-7, is as follows: DVKVTQSSRYLVKRTGEKVFLECVQDMDHENMFWYRQDPGLGLRLIYFSYDVKMKEKGDIPEGYSVSREKKERFSLILESASTNQTSMYLCASSLWAASGTYEQYFGPGTRLTVT.